This T cell receptor (beta chain) appears in the sequencing data of a study of control samples from healthy donors and cancer patients. V lost 8 bases and J lost 0; bases outside the gene matches: 4. CDR3 length: 15 amino acids. Per the germline V gene, CDR1 is SEHNR and CDR2 is FQNEAQ (reference sequence). Produced via immunoSEQ multiplex PCR; TCRdb's table is partial and in-frame only. The data contain some 150,000 clones, around 94% of them singletons. The TCR comes from a man between 40 and 49 years old in good health. The gene calls are TRBV7-9 and TRBJ1-6; 7 bases are shared with TRBD1. Sequencing input: blood. The CDR3 DNA sequence: TGTGCCAGCGCCAGGGGGAGCTCCTATAATTCACCCCTCCACTTT. Amino acid sequence: CASARGSSYNSPLHF.